This T cell receptor (beta chain) is drawn from a study of blood T cell repertoires in COVID-19 (dated by TCRdb to 2019 to 2021). With respect to the entire study: The collaborator samples originated in the United States, Italy and Spain and spanned the acute and convalescent phases of COVID-19. The prospective study material was composed of cDNA or gDNA derived from T cells, B-cell-depleted T cells, or PBMCs. Subjects who had been exposed to COVID-19, were actively infected with it, or had recovered from it provided the deeply sampled blood TCRbeta repertoires that made up the dataset. A freely available public database, intended as a resource for researchers studying the immune response to SARS-CoV-2, is where the repertoires were released. The samples were drawn from two sources: the first 160 participants of the ongoing ImmuneRACE study, and 1,254 subjects contributed by 6 global collaborators. A de-identified subject ID, COVID-19 status, age in years and sex were almost always included in the sample metadata. HLA class I and class II types, where available, came from metadata supplied by the sample provider rather than from assay-based typing.

At one collaborating source in Seattle, patients were enrolled during active infection and were followed longitudinally through the course of disease. The collaborating institutions used their own protocols to collect whole blood in K2EDTA tubes. For TCRbeta analysis, collaborators shipped samples in one of three forms: frozen whole blood, isolated PBMCs, or DNA extracted from either of those sample types. Here V drops 11 bases and J drops 2 bases, and the junction holds 9 bases not matched to any gene. Reading the germline V gene gives CDR1 SNHLY and CDR2 FYNNEI. Taken from cysteine to phenylalanine, the CDR3 has 14 residues. Just CDR3 DNA is preserved here, 42 bases in frame from base 1. The paper's findings and limits, for the study overall: Clinical and demographic metadata were provided uncurated, with the amount varying by source and participant.

Details on this clone: The target of this receptor is not known. No much larger clone is present one base from it, and per-base qualities are unavailable.

TCRbeta CDR3 regions were amplified from genomic DNA using the immunoSEQ Assay, a bias-controlled multiplex PCR. For the original study's pipeline: Within the assay, amplification of reference gene primers was used to estimate how many nucleated cells each sample contained. To quantify the absolute abundance of each unique TCRbeta CDR3 rearrangement, sequence reads were collapsed and filtered. For each sample, productive Simpson clonality was calculated as the square root of Simpson's diversity index over productive rearrangements. TCRdb took over this immuneACCESS table, retaining in-frame rearrangements with V and J assigned. Such tables are incomplete; in checked studies, under half of the missing clones stem from an unresolved V gene, and the remainder is unexplained. V and J calls and clone size come straight from that table; D and trimming were deduced from the DNA. The sample table holds roughly 400,000 clones, of which more than 70% were seen once. The top ten clones comprise about 2.3% of the sample.

Sequenced input: peripheral blood. The chain couples TRBV2 to TRBJ2-3, and 8 bases in between align with TRBD2. The sequence came from a woman aged 55-70 years with COVID-19, enrolled during active disease. The DNA sequence is TGTGCCCTTGGAGCGGGGGCGATCACAGATACGCAGTATTTT. Its protein product is CALGAGAITDTQYF.